Listed below are T cell receptor beta chains from one sample, sequenced in a study of CD8 T cells in Susac syndrome. Using its own MiXCR run on the immunoSEQ multiplex PCR reads, TCRdb lists one record per CDR3 protein. The sample lists 180,000 or so distinct CDR3 sequences; 90% to 95% were seen once. Sample: CD4+ T cells from PBMCs. The receptors here all came from a human donor in good health. Both conserved end residues are part of each CDR3. Each record gives: clone size, J gene, D gene, V gene, CDR3 protein, CDR3 DNA. A D gene is named only where the DNA matches it firmly. Clone size is given for some rows only: seen once, a few or many times, or a class if the clone is expanded.

.,TRBJ1-4,TRBD1,TRBV25-1,CASSRGTGSTNEKLFF,TGTGCCAGCAGTCGAGGGACAGGGAGTACTAATGAAAAACTGTTTTTT
.,TRBJ2-7,TRBD1,TRBV29-1,CSVADRPSYEQYF,TGCAGCGTCGCGGACAGGCCGTCCTACGAGCAGTACTTC
.,TRBJ2-4,.,TRBV20-1,CSAWTGREAKNIQYF,TGCAGCGCCTGGACAGGGAGGGAGGCCAAAAACATTCAGTACTTC
.,TRBJ2-2,.,TRBV30,CAWRASGNTGELFF,TGTGCCTGGAGGGCCTCCGGGAACACCGGGGAGCTGTTTTTT
.,TRBJ2-5,TRBD1,TRBV3-1,CASSNRDSQETQYF,TGTGCCAGCAGTAACCGGGACAGCCAAGAGACCCAGTACTTC
.,TRBJ1-4,.,TRBV5-1,CASSVTGATNEKLFF,TGCGCCAGCAGCGTCACAGGCGCAACTAATGAAAAACTGTTTTTT
.,TRBJ2-5,TRBD2,TRBV20-1,CSARDVAGGQETQYF,TGCAGTGCTAGAGATGTAGCGGGGGGGCAAGAGACCCAGTACTTC
.,TRBJ1-2,.,TRBV2,CASTRSLIGYGYTF,TGTGCCAGCACCCGGTCCCTAATCGGCTATGGCTACACCTTC
.,TRBJ2-7,.,TRBV12-3/TRBV12-4,CASSLTGGYEQYF,TGTGCCAGCAGTCTAACGGGCGGTTACGAGCAGTACTTC
.,TRBJ1-1,.,TRBV3-1,CASGRVGFEAFF,TGTGCCAGCGGCAGGGTAGGGTTTGAAGCTTTCTTT
.,TRBJ1-2,TRBD1,TRBV20-1,CSARGTGGIGRTF,TGCAGTGCTAGGGGGACAGGGGGTATCGGGCGGACCTTC
.,TRBJ1-2,.,TRBV3-1,CASSQGGSQVNYGYTF,TGTGCCAGCAGCCAAGGGGGGAGTCAAGTAAACTATGGCTACACCTTC
.,TRBJ2-1,.,TRBV18,CASSPIPWAATKSNEQFF,TGTGCCAGCTCACCGATCCCCTGGGCGGCTACAAAGTCCAATGAGCAGTTCTTC
.,TRBJ2-1,.,TRBV7-9,CASSLTNEQFF,TGTGCCAGCAGCTTAACGAATGAGCAGTTCTTC
once,TRBJ2-7,.,TRBV18,CASSPTRDHEQYF,TGTGCCAGCTCACCAACCCGGGACCACGAGCAGTACTTC
.,TRBJ2-3,.,TRBV4-3,CASSQDPGVQDTQYF,TGCGCCAGCAGCCAAGATCCGGGGGTACAAGATACGCAGTATTTT
.,TRBJ1-6,.,TRBV12-3/TRBV12-4,CASSWQGSPLHF,TGTGCCAGCAGTTGGCAGGGTTCACCCCTCCACTTT
.,TRBJ2-1,.,TRBV7-8,CASSTGPLNEQFF,TGTGCCAGCAGCACCGGACCCCTCAATGAGCAGTTCTTC
few,TRBJ2-7,TRBD2,TRBV19,CASRAGVEQYF,TGTGCCAGTCGGGCGGGGGTCGAGCAGTACTTC
.,TRBJ1-2,.,TRBV15,CATSSLIQGPPNYGYTF,TGTGCCACCAGCAGTCTTATCCAGGGGCCACCTAACTATGGCTACACCTTC
once,TRBJ2-5,TRBD2,TRBV14,CASSNGAGGTQYF,TGTGCCAGCAGCAACGGAGCGGGGGGGACCCAGTACTTC
.,TRBJ2-2,.,TRBV7-3,CASSPGGDPGELFF,TGTGCCAGCAGCCCAGGAGGTGATCCCGGGGAGCTGTTTTTT
.,TRBJ1-4,.,TRBV5-1,CASSLAGATNEKLFF,TGCGCCAGCAGCTTGGCGGGAGCAACTAATGAAAAACTGTTTTTT
once,TRBJ1-1,.,TRBV23-1,CASSPMDTEAFF,TGCGCCAGCAGTCCCATGGACACTGAAGCTTTCTTT
.,TRBJ2-6,.,TRBV5-1,CASSGEGSGANVLTF,TGCGCCAGCAGCGGAGAGGGCTCTGGGGCCAACGTCCTGACTTTC
.,TRBJ2-7,.,TRBV29-1,CSVNAGPHGSYEQYF,TGCAGCGTTAATGCAGGTCCCCATGGATCCTACGAGCAGTACTTC
.,TRBJ2-3,.,TRBV28,CASRSFADTQYF,TGTGCCAGCAGGTCCTTTGCAGATACGCAGTATTTT
.,TRBJ2-5,TRBD2,TRBV24-1,CATSDRSGGGTQYF,TGTGCCACCAGTGATAGGAGCGGGGGGGGGACCCAGTACTTC
.,TRBJ2-7,TRBD1,TRBV15,CATSRVGGTGLTYEQYF,TGTGCCACCAGCAGAGTCGGAGGGACAGGACTAACCTACGAGCAGTACTTC
.,TRBJ2-2,.,TRBV7-2,CARGGEGTGELFF,TGTGCCCGGGGCGGCGAGGGCACCGGGGAGCTGTTTTTT
.,TRBJ1-1,TRBD1,TRBV15,CATNWDRVLSEAFF,TGTGCCACCAACTGGGACAGGGTGCTTTCTGAAGCTTTCTTT
.,TRBJ1-2,TRBD1,TRBV30,CARRQGYGYTF,TGTGCCAGAAGACAGGGGTATGGCTACACCTTC
.,TRBJ2-1,.,TRBV7-8,CASSFLAGALYNEQFF,TGTGCCAGCAGCTTTTTGGCAGGGGCCTTGTACAATGAGCAGTTCTTC
.,TRBJ2-7,.,TRBV5-6,CASSRRQISYEQYF,TGTGCCAGCAGCCGAAGACAGATTTCCTACGAGCAGTACTTC
.,TRBJ1-2,.,TRBV6-5,CASMAVRDGYTF,TGTGCCAGCATGGCTGTGCGGGATGGCTACACCTTC
.,TRBJ2-1,.,TRBV25-1,CASSDYSYNEQFF,TGTGCCAGCAGTGACTACTCCTACAATGAGCAGTTCTTC
.,TRBJ1-1,.,TRBV23-1,CASSQSTGSTTEAFF,TGCGCCAGCAGTCAATCCACAGGGTCGACCACTGAAGCTTTCTTT
.,TRBJ1-6,.,TRBV12-3/TRBV12-4,CASSHGLNSPLHF,TGTGCCAGCAGTCATGGTCTTAATTCACCCCTCCACTTT
.,TRBJ2-1,.,TRBV6-2/TRBV6-3,CASTRGVYNEQFF,TGTGCCAGCACCCGCGGGGTCTACAATGAGCAGTTCTTC
.,TRBJ2-1,.,TRBV29-1,CSVEIIYNEQFF,TGCAGCGTTGAAATTATCTACAATGAGCAGTTCTTC
.,TRBJ2-6,.,TRBV10-3,CATRDSGANVLTF,TGTGCCACACGGGATTCTGGGGCCAACGTCCTGACTTTC
.,TRBJ2-3,.,TRBV29-1,CSANPGHSPDTQYF,TGCAGCGCAAACCCGGGCCACTCGCCCGATACGCAGTATTTT
once,TRBJ2-3,TRBD1,TRBV29-1,CSVVDRGLVDTQYF,TGCAGCGTTGTGGACAGGGGGCTTGTAGATACGCAGTATTTT
.,TRBJ1-4,TRBD1,TRBV15,CATSRGQGNEKLFF,TGTGCCACCAGCAGGGGACAGGGGAACGAAAAACTGTTTTTT
.,TRBJ2-3,TRBD2,TRBV20-1,CSATGAGASTDTQYF,TGCAGTGCCACCGGAGCGGGGGCTAGCACAGATACGCAGTATTTT
.,TRBJ1-1,.,TRBV7-3,CASSLRGPWDTEAFF,TGTGCCAGCAGCTTACGGGGTCCTTGGGACACTGAAGCTTTCTTT